The 3 T cell receptor beta chains in this list originate from one sample, sequenced in a study of control samples from healthy donors and cancer patients. Produced via immunoSEQ multiplex PCR; TCRdb's table is partial and in-frame only. The sample holds about 180,000 clones; 85% to 95% are singletons and the top ten take around 1.5%. The sequencing sample was made of blood. Source of these receptors: a young man in good health.

The V call is TRBV27, the J call TRBJ1-2; no clear D gene. Germline V gives CDR1 MNHEY, CDR2 SMNVEV (reference sequence). V was trimmed by 3 bases and J by 8 bases, leaving 13 bases between them. CDR3 length equals 13 residues. Here the CDR3 DNA reads TGTGCCAGCAGTTTCCACTCCTTTAAGGGCTACACCTTC. Translated: CASSFHSFKGYTF.

Here the CDR3 reads CASSPGTGGDVYGYTF. CDR3 nucleotides: TGTGCCAGCAGTCCCGGGACAGGGGGCGATGTCTATGGCTACACCTTC. The chain carries TRBV27 and TRBJ1-2, with 12 bases lining up with TRBD1. The germline V gene encodes CDR1 MNHEY and CDR2 SMNVEV (reference sequence). This CDR3 contains 16 residues. The ends lost 5 bases at V and 4 bases at J; junction bases unmatched: 8.

This clone was seen more than once but under ten times. The chain combines TRBV27 with TRBJ2-3; 9 positions match TRBD1. The CDR3 covers 16 residues. CDR1 and CDR2 from the germline V gene are MNHEY and SMNVEV (reference sequence). V trimming: 5 bases; J trimming: 1 base; junction bases outside the gene matches: 7. The CDR3 nucleotides are TGTGCCAGCAGTCCGGGACAGGGCCGAGGCACAGATACGCAGTATTTT. Encoded protein: CASSPGQGRGTDTQYF.